Many counts were recorded for the clone carrying this TCR beta chain. Its antigen remains unidentified. Busulfan-fludarabine conditioning, marrow transplant, and cyclophosphamide on days +3 and +4 were administered. This specimen belongs to a study of T cells after posttransplantation cyclophosphamide. General observations from the study: Later blood repertoires were often dominated by clones from the donor CD8+ memory compartment.

CDR3 length: 16 residues. Trimming cost V 2 bases and J 7 bases; bases outside gene matches: 11. CDR1 is SGDLS, CDR2 YYNGEE, per germline. The assay was immunoSEQ multiplex PCR, and TCRdb's table has in-frame clones only and misses some. This sample carries about 3,200 clones, none of them present only once. The material was PBMCs, obtained after allogeneic stem cell transplant with posttransplant cyclophosphamide. This receptor was obtained from a female patient in her 60s who received an allogeneic stem cell transplant from a related donor and was CMV-positive. Some T cells may be provided by the graft donor. The chain couples TRBV9 to TRBJ2-1; the match to TRBD2 covers 8 bases. CDR3 region: CASSVTPSSGSNEQFF. The CDR3 region has the DNA TGTGCCAGCAGCGTTACCCCGTCTAGCGGGTCGAATGAGCAGTTCTTC. Full variable domain (rest looked up from reference TRBV9 and TRBJ2-1): DSGVTQTPKHLITATGQRVTLRCSPRSGDLSVYWYQQSLDQGLQFLIQYYNGEERAKGNILERFSAQQFPDLHSELNLSSLELGDSALYFCASSVTPSSGSNEQFFGPGTRLTVL.